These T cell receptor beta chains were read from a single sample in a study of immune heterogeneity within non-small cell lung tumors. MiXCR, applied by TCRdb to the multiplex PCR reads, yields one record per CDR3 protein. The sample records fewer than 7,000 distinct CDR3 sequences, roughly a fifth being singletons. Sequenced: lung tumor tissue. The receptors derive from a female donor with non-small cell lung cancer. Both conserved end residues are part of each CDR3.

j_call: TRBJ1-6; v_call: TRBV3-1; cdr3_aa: CASSPGQGYNSPLHF
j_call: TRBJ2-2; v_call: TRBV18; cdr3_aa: CASSPPRGNTGELFF
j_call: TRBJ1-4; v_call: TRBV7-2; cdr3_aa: CASSQIRDGGSEKLFF
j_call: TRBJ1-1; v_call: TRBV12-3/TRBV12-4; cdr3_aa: CASSLTSGYTEAFF
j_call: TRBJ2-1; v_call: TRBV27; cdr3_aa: CVSSPAGWEGHDEQFF
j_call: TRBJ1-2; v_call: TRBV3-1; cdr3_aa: CASSLGANGYTF
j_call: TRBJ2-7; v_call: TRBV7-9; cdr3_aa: CASSSRLDSKYEQYF
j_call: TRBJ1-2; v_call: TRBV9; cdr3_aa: CASSVGTDNYGYTF
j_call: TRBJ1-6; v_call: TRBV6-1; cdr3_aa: CASSEEGGGSSPLHF
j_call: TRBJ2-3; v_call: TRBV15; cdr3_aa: CATSSARWDTQYF
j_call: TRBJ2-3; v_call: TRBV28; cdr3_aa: CASSLQDPSTDTQYF
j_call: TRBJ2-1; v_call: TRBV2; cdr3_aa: CASSEAPSGLLNEQFF
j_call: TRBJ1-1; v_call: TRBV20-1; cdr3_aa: CSARDPARDLNEAFF
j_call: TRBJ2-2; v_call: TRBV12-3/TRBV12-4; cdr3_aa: CASKVAGTNTGELFF
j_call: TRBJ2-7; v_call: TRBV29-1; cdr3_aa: CSVRGIAGVGRSYEQYF
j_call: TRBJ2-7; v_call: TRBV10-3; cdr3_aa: CAISEGDTPYEQYF
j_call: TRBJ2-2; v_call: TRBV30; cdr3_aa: CAWTAGPVNTGELFF
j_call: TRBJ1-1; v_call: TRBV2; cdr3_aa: CASSYRRPDEAFF
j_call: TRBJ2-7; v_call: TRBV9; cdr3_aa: CASSSGLAGHEQYF
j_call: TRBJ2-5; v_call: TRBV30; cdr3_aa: CARKGGGETQYF
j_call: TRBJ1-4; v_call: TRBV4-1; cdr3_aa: CASSQDGRNEKLFF
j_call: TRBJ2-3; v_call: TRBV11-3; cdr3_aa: CASSGRGGSDTQYF
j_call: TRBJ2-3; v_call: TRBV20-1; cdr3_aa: CSVPGLAGGRGTDTQYF
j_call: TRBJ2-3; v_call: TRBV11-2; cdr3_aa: CASSLGGVAGWDTQYF
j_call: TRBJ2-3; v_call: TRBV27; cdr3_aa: CASRFRGTGGADTQYF
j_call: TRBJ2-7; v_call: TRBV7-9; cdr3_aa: CASNLLDAPYEQYF
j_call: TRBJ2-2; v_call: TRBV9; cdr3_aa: CASSVAAGGAGELFF
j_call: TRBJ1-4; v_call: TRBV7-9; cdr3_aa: CASSFGRVNEKLFF